This T cell receptor beta chain was sequenced in a study of T cell responses to AZD1222 COVID-19 vaccine. General study findings and limits: Unmutated regions of variants are reportedly targeted by nearly half of spike-specific TCRs. The donors showed a predominance of white British ancestry and of females, with possible underestimation of clonal diversity. Spike-specific TCRs gained breadth and depth after people received two AZD1222 doses. Repertoires in all cases were sampled only once the peak T cell response had passed.

Notes on this clone: Antigen: not known.

V lost 5 bases, J lost 5 bases, and 18 bases lay in between. CDR1 and CDR2 (germline): SGHNT, YYREEE (reference sequence). The CDR3 totals 15 residues. Assay: immunoSEQ multiplex PCR; the TCRdb copy retains only in-frame clones and omits some. The sample contains about 84,000 clones, about 82% of which appear only once. This sequence originates from an adult who received the AZD1222 COVID-19 vaccine. V and J are TRBV5-4 and TRBJ2-3; D is perhaps TRBD1 or TRBD2 (5 bases each). Sequencing was performed on peripheral blood, taken 28 days after the second AZD1222 dose. The CDR3 loop reads CASREGSGSGDTQYF. In DNA, the CDR3 is TGTGCCAGCAGAGAGGGGAGCGGTTCGGGAGATACGCAGTATTTT.